Following are 12 T cell receptor beta chains from one sample sequenced in a study of blood T cells in healthy people across ages (dated by TCRdb to the mid-2010s). Libraries were made using 5' RACE. For sequencing, an Illumina HiSeq 2500 was employed. The second PCR ran for about 6 to 12 cycles and used a J-beta primer mix along with a sample-barcoded 5' primer. Using fastp trimming at Q25 and MiXCR clonotype assembly, TCRdb reanalyzed the public sequencing data and kept in-frame beta chains. A single entry per CDR3 protein holds the most common genes and DNA from its merged rows. The sample table holds over 600,000 distinct CDR3 sequences, of which about 46% were seen once. The leading ten clones occupy 15% to 20% of the sample. The source material was blood. The receptors stem from a man older than 75 in good health.

This clonotype appeared a few times. The gene calls are TRBV7-3 and TRBJ2-3; the D is unclear. The CDR3 extends over 13 amino acids. V was shortened by 5 bases and J by 2 bases, with 8 bases between the two germline ends. Germline CDR1 SGHTA, CDR2 FQGTGA. The CDR3 DNA reads TGTGCCAGCAGCCCCCCTGCCACAGATACGCAGTATTTT. Its translation is CASSPPATDTQYF.

The chain couples TRBV10-2 to TRBJ2-4; 8 bases agree with TRBD1. The better agreement between TRBJ2-7 and the DNA end casts doubt on the J call. From germline, CDR1 is WSHSY and CDR2 SAAADI. CDR3 length: 16 amino acids. In nucleotides, the CDR3 is TGCGCCAGCGGAAGACCCGGGACAGGAGACCCCTACGAGCAGTACTTC. Its protein is CASGRPGTGDPYEQYF.

The chain combines TRBV3-1 with TRBJ2-1; a weak D match, TRBD1 (7 bases). The J call may be faulty, since TRBJ2-7 better matches the DNA end. CDR3 size: 16 residues. Looked up from germline, CDR1 is LGHDT and CDR2 is YNNKEL (reference sequence). The CDR3 loop is CASSGGTDPSYNEQYF. Here the CDR3 DNA reads TGTGCCAGCAGCGGAGGGACAGACCCGTCATACAATGAGCAGTACTTC.

The rearrangement links TRBV20-1 to TRBJ2-7; D might be TRBD1 or TRBD2, each matching 6 bases. The germline V gene encodes CDR1 DFQATT and CDR2 SNEGSKA (reference sequence). V lost 5 bases, J lost 4 bases, and 18 bases lay in between. This CDR3 comprises 14 residues. As DNA, the CDR3 is TGCAGTGCTCGGGGGCTAGCGTCTCGTTACGAGCAGTACTTC. It encodes CSARGLASRYEQYF.

The chain recombines TRBV4-2 with TRBJ2-2; 12 nucleotides agree with TRBD2. Losses at the gene ends were 2 bases for V and 5 bases for J; bases not matched to a gene: 6. CDR1 is LGHNA and CDR2 is YNFKEQ in the germline V gene. CDR3 length: 17 residues. DNA of the CDR3: TGTGCCAGCAGCCAACTAGCGGGAGGGATTCGGACCGGGGAGCTGTTTTTT. Its translation is CASSQLAGGIRTGELFF.

Notes on this clonotype: Possible read error: a much larger clone is one base away. V and J are TRBV5-1 and TRBJ2-5; TRBD1 agrees at 8 bases. The CDR3 is 13 amino acids. With V trimmed by 4 bases and J by 7 bases, 6 bases remained unmatched. CDR1 is SGHRS and CDR2 is YFSETQ in the germline V gene. The CDR3 sequence: CASSADRGRTQYF. The CDR3 nucleotides read TGCGCCAGCAGCGCCGACAGGGGCCGGACCCAGTACTTC.

This sequence joins TRBV7-8 and TRBJ2-2; TRBD1 matches 9 bases. The CDR3 runs to 17 residues. Trimming removed 1 base from V and 7 bases from J; junction bases left unmatched: 10. Germline V gene lookup returns CDR1 SGHVS and CDR2 FQNEAQ. The DNA for the CDR3 is TGTGCCAGCAGCTTAGGCCACGGACAGGGGAGGATCGGGGAGCTGTTTTTT. Translating it yields CASSLGHGQGRIGELFF.

V usage is TRBV11-3 and J usage is TRBJ2-3; possible D gene TRBD1, 5 bases. The CDR3 spans 15 residues. The V end was cut by 5 bases, the J end by 2 bases, with 14 bases between. Germline V gene lookup returns CDR1 SGHNT and CDR2 YENEEA. CDR3 sequence (DNA): TGTGCCAGCAGCACCCAAGGACATTCCACAGATACGCAGTATTTT. Encoded protein: CASSTQGHSTDTQYF. The full variable domain, with the rest looked up from reference TRBV11-3 and TRBJ2-3, is EAGVVQSPRYKIIEKKQPVAFWCNPISGHNTLYWYLQNLGQGPELLIRYENEEAVDDSQLPKDRFSAERLKGVDSTLKIQPAELGDSAVYLCASSTQGHSTDTQYFGPGTRLTVL.

Only a few counts were recorded for this clonotype. CDR3 loop: CASSPDRGPGYTF. The CDR3 nucleotides read TGTGCCAGCAGTCCGGACAGGGGGCCTGGCTACACCTTC. The V and J genes are TRBV7-9 and TRBJ1-2, with 11 bases aligning to TRBD1. J was trimmed by 7 bases and V by 6 bases; bases with no gene match: 4. Germline V gives CDR1 SEHNR, CDR2 FQNEAQ (reference sequence). The length of the CDR3 is 13 residues.

V usage is TRBV12-3 or TRBV12-4 and J usage is TRBJ1-2; possible D gene TRBD1, 5 bases. V gave up 6 bases and J gave up 8 bases, with 19 bases separating them. CDR3 length: 14 residues. CDR3 sequence reads: CASSLGEMVRGYTF. For the CDR3, the DNA is TGTGCCAGCAGCCTAGGGGAGATGGTTCGGGGCTACACCTTC.

V and J are TRBV10-3 and TRBJ2-4; maybe TRBD2 (5 bases). The CDR3 covers 14 residues. From germline, CDR1 is ENHRY and CDR2 SYGVKD. The V end lost 2 bases, the J end lost 4 bases, and 9 bases lay between the germline ends. This chain's CDR3 is CAISEGLEKNIQYF. The CDR3 DNA sequence: TGTGCCATCAGTGAGGGACTGGAGAAAAACATTCAGTACTTC.

J is TRBJ2-1 and V is TRBV15; tentative D call: TRBD2 (6 bases). V gave up 0 bases and J gave up 10 bases, with 19 bases separating them. Per the germline V gene, CDR1 is LNHNV and CDR2 is YYDKDF (reference sequence). This CDR3 has 16 amino acids. CDR3 loop: CATSRDGSGLLSEQFF. CDR3 nucleotide sequence: TGTGCCACCAGCAGAGATGGTAGCGGCTTGCTTTCGGAGCAGTTCTTC. Using reference TRBV15 and TRBJ2-1 for the parts outside the CDR3, the full variable domain is DAMVIQNPRYQVTQFGKPVTLSCSQTLNHNVMYWYQQKSSQAPKLLFHYYDKDFNNEADTPDNFQSRRPNTSFCFLDIRSPGLGDTAMYLCATSRDGSGLLSEQFFGPGTRLTVL.